This entry lists 30 T cell receptor beta chains sequenced from one sample in a study of CD8 T cells in Susac syndrome. With random hexamers, roughly 0.45 to 1 ug RNA was reverse transcribed. TCRdb recomputed calls from the immunoSEQ multiplex PCR reads with MiXCR, one row per CDR3 protein. The sample yields about 100,000 distinct CDR3 sequences, approximately 95% seen once. Material for sequencing was CD8+ T cells from PBMCs. The origin of the receptors is a human donor with Susac syndrome.

The genes are TRBV29-1 and TRBJ2-1; 9 nucleotides agree with TRBD2. Germline trimming cut 0 bases from V and 2 bases from J; bases unmatched to any gene: 2. The CDR3 has 15 amino acids. Germline loops: CDR1 SQVTM, CDR2 ANQGSEA. The chain's CDR3 is CSVEEAGGPYNEQFF. The CDR3 bases are TGCAGCGTTGAAGAGGCGGGAGGGCCCTACAATGAGCAGTTCTTC.

The chain combines TRBV29-1 with TRBJ2-7; D is possibly TRBD2 (5 bases). This CDR3 contains 14 residues. Trimming stripped 6 bases from V and 2 bases from J, with 17 bases between. The germline V gene has CDR1 SQVTM and CDR2 ANQGSEA. Here the CDR3 DNA reads TGCAGCGTCGCAACACTAGTAATCCCCTACGAGCAGTACTTC. Its protein is CSVATLVIPYEQYF.

This clonotype was observed once. The CDR3 is CASSYFGGVGSGEQYF. DNA for the CDR3: TGTGCCAGCAGTTACTTTGGGGGAGTCGGCTCTGGCGAGCAGTACTTC. The chain couples TRBV6-5 to TRBJ2-7; D is possibly TRBD1 or TRBD2 (5 bases each). Germline V gene lookup returns CDR1 MNHEY and CDR2 SVGAGI. The CDR3 loop spans 16 amino acids. V lost 1 base to trimming and J lost 6 bases, with 19 bases between them.

This chain links TRBV7-9 with TRBJ2-1; 9 bases map to TRBD1. Germline values: CDR1 SEHNR, CDR2 FQNEAQ (reference sequence). Losses at the gene ends were 7 bases for V and 4 bases for J; bases not matched to a gene: 8. The CDR3 is made up of 15 amino acids. The CDR3 region is CASTLPGTGYNEQFF. The CDR3 DNA reads TGTGCCAGCACCCTTCCTGGGACAGGGTACAATGAGCAGTTCTTC.

V usage is TRBV12-3 or TRBV12-4 and J usage is TRBJ1-2; 9 bases map to TRBD1. V gave up 6 bases and J gave up 7 bases; unmatched junction bases: 6. The CDR3 is made up of 13 amino acids. The CDR3 sequence: CASSRKQGAGYTF. CDR3 in DNA: TGTGCCAGCAGCCGGAAACAGGGGGCTGGCTACACCTTC.

The V gene is TRBV7-9, the J gene TRBJ2-5, with 9 bases matching TRBD1. J lost 3 bases, V lost 5 bases, and 4 bases had no gene match. CDR3 length: 14 residues. Germline V gene lookup returns CDR1 SEHNR and CDR2 FQNEAQ (reference sequence). The CDR3 nucleotides are TGTGCCAGCAGCAGTAGGACAGGGGAAGAGACCCAGTACTTC. This sequence encodes CASSSRTGEETQYF.

This rearrangement joins TRBV9 to TRBJ2-1, with D possibly matching TRBD2 (5 bases). The germline gives CDR1 SGDLS, CDR2 YYNGEE. The V end lost 2 bases, the J end lost 8 bases, and 8 bases lay between the germline ends. The CDR3 covers 12 residues. CDR3 bases: TGTGCCAGCAGCGTCATGGAGGATGAGCAGTTCTTC. Protein product: CASSVMEDEQFF. The complete variable domain, with remaining parts taken from reference TRBV9 and TRBJ2-1, reads DSGVTQTPKHLITATGQRVTLRCSPRSGDLSVYWYQQSLDQGLQFLIQYYNGEERAKGNILERFSAQQFPDLHSELNLSSLELGDSALYFCASSVMEDEQFFGPGTRLTVL.

The rearrangement links TRBV4-2 to TRBJ1-5; the D is unclear. The V gene lost 4 bases and the J gene lost 4 bases, with 14 bases spanning the gap. The CDR3 loop spans 15 amino acids. The germline V gene encodes CDR1 LGHNA and CDR2 YNFKEQ. The CDR3: CASSPGLPQNQPQHF. CDR3 nucleotide sequence: TGTGCCAGCAGCCCCGGGCTCCCCCAGAATCAGCCCCAGCATTTT.

The genes are TRBV7-9 and TRBJ1-3, with D hard to call. The CDR3 is 14 amino acids. Germline-derived CDR1 and CDR2 are SEHNR and FQNEAQ (reference sequence). The V end was cut by 1 base, the J end by 0 bases, with 4 bases between. CDR3 coding DNA: TGTGCCAGCAGCTTAGGACACTCTGGAAACACCATATATTTT. Translated: CASSLGHSGNTIYF.

The V gene is TRBV20-1, the J gene TRBJ1-5, with D unclear. Germline V gives CDR1 DFQATT, CDR2 SNEGSKA (reference sequence). V lost 3 bases and J lost 1, with 7 bases in between. CDR3 length: 13 residues. The CDR3 protein is CSASGQSNQPQHF. The DNA of the CDR3 is TGCAGTGCTAGTGGGCAGAGCAATCAGCCCCAGCATTTT.

The sample holds a few counts of this clonotype. J is TRBJ1-1 and V is TRBV6-1; D remains ambiguous. The length of the CDR3 is 14 residues. Germline V gene data show CDR1 as MNHNS and CDR2 as SASEGT. Trimming removed 6 bases from V and 3 bases from J, with 14 bases in between. The DNA of the CDR3 is TGTGCCAGCAGCCCCGCGGGCGAATACACTGAAGCTTTCTTT. This sequence encodes CASSPAGEYTEAFF.

This rearrangement joins TRBV6-6 to TRBJ1-5; D gene ambiguous. Trimming removed 4 bases at V and 0 bases at J, with 7 bases between. Germline assignment: CDR1 MNHNY and CDR2 SVGAGI (reference sequence). This CDR3 has 14 amino acids. CDR3 sequence (DNA): TGTGCCAGCAGTTCGAGTAGTAGCAATCAGCCCCAGCATTTT. Amino acid sequence: CASSSSSSNQPQHF.

The chain links TRBV3-1 to TRBJ1-2; D is unresolved. The CDR3 has 13 residues. Trimming cost V 2 bases and J 4 bases, with 8 bases left between them. The V gene's germline CDR1 is LGHDT and CDR2 YNNKEL (reference sequence). The CDR3 nucleotides are TGTGCCAGCAGCCAATCCGAGACCTATGGCTACACCTTC. This encodes CASSQSETYGYTF.

The gene calls are TRBV7-9 and TRBJ2-1; tentative D call: TRBD2 (5 bases). Trimming shortened V by 5 bases and J by 0 bases, and 11 bases separated the two germline ends. Germline lookup yields CDR1 SEHNR and CDR2 FQNEAQ (reference sequence). The length of the CDR3 is 15 residues. The CDR3: CASSLTTSSYNEQFF. The CDR3, as DNA: TGTGCCAGCAGCCTGACCACTAGCTCCTACAATGAGCAGTTCTTC.

The chain links TRBV2 to TRBJ2-1; D is undetermined. The CDR3 is 11 amino acids. V was cut by 8 bases and J by 6 bases, with 8 bases left in between. CDR1 SNHLY and CDR2 FYNNEI come from the germline V gene. The CDR3 DNA sequence: TGTGCCAGCCGTAGTGGCAATGAGCAGTTCTTC. Its protein product is CASRSGNEQFF.

This clonotype has only one observation. The genes are TRBV7-9 and TRBJ2-1; perhaps TRBD1 as D (5 bases). This CDR3 comprises 12 residues. Germline-derived CDR1 and CDR2 are SEHNR and FQNEAQ (reference sequence). Trimming stripped 7 bases from V and 9 bases from J, with 13 bases between. The CDR3 loop reads CASTSSDSEQFF. In DNA, the CDR3 is TGTGCCAGCACCTCCAGCGACAGTGAGCAGTTCTTC.

In its sample, this clonotype was seen once. The rearrangement links TRBV4-2 to TRBJ2-1; the match to TRBD2 covers 8 bases. Germline values: CDR1 LGHNA, CDR2 YNFKEQ. The CDR3 is 16 amino acids. The V gene end was trimmed by 0 bases and the J gene end by 4 bases; junction bases not matched to a gene: 5. In nucleotides, the CDR3 is TGTGCCAGCAGCCAAGAAGGAACTAGCGGATACAATGAGCAGTTCTTC. This codes for CASSQEGTSGYNEQFF.

This chain links TRBV12-3 or TRBV12-4 with TRBJ2-1; 10 nucleotides align to TRBD2. V gave up 1 base and J gave up 2 bases; unmatched junction bases: 5. The CDR3 runs to 17 residues. The CDR3 DNA is TGTGCCAGCAGTTTAGGCACTAGCGGGAAACCCTACAATGAGCAGTTCTTC. Amino acid sequence: CASSLGTSGKPYNEQFF.

The V and J genes are TRBV28 and TRBJ2-5; D uncertain. The CDR3 spans 13 residues. Looked up from germline, CDR1 is MDHEN and CDR2 is SYDVKM. Trimming stripped 5 bases from V and 4 bases from J, with 11 bases between. The CDR3 DNA reads TGTGCCAGCAGTAAAGGGTGGCGAGAGACCCAGTACTTC. The encoded protein is CASSKGWRETQYF. Full variable domain (missing parts from reference TRBV28 and TRBJ2-5): DVKVTQSSRYLVKRTGEKVFLECVQDMDHENMFWYRQDPGLGLRLIYFSYDVKMKEKGDIPEGYSVSREKKERFSLILESASTNQTSMYLCASSKGWRETQYFGPGTRLLVL.

CDR3 nucleotides: TGCGCCAGCAGTCAGAACAGGGGGATAGAGACCCAGTACTTC. As protein: CASSQNRGIETQYF. The V call is TRBV23-1, the J call TRBJ2-5; 8 bases are shared with TRBD1. TRBV23-1 is annotated as an ORF whose role is uncertain. The V segment lost 3 bases and the J segment 4 bases; nucleotides outside the gene matches: 4. The length of the CDR3 is 14 residues.

This chain's CDR3 is CASSDTGSDTQYF. The CDR3 DNA follows: TGTGCCAGCAGCGATACGGGGTCGGATACGCAGTATTTT. This sequence joins TRBV2 and TRBJ2-3; a weak D match, TRBD2 (5 bases). V was shortened by 6 bases and J by 6 bases, with 13 bases between the two germline ends. From germline, CDR1 is SNHLY and CDR2 FYNNEI. The CDR3 is made up of 13 amino acids.

DNA of the CDR3: TGTGCCAGCAGTGGGAGCGGGACGGGCACTGAAGCTTTCTTT. Protein product: CASSGSGTGTEAFF. V is TRBV12-3 or TRBV12-4 and J is TRBJ1-1; tentative D call: TRBD1 (5 bases). The CDR3 is 14 residues long. The germline V and J ends were trimmed by 5 bases and 4 bases, with 14 bases remaining between them.

V and J are TRBV20-1 and TRBJ1-4, with D unresolved. Looked up from germline, CDR1 is DFQATT and CDR2 is SNEGSKA (reference sequence). The CDR3 is 15 residues long. V was shortened by 3 bases and J by 0 bases, with 11 bases between the two germline ends. The CDR3 is CSASELEPTNEKLFF. DNA of the CDR3: TGCAGTGCTAGTGAATTGGAGCCAACTAATGAAAAACTGTTTTTT.

This clonotype was seen only once. The chain carries TRBV6-5 and TRBJ2-3; maybe TRBD2 (5 bases). The CDR3 sequence is 17 residues long. Germline V gives CDR1 MNHEY, CDR2 SVGAGI. V lost 0 bases and J lost 0, with 13 bases in between. The CDR3 DNA reads as TGTGCCAGCAGTTACTCGATGACGGGAACTAGCACAGATACGCAGTATTTT. Translated: CASSYSMTGTSTDTQYF.

The rearrangement uses TRBV19 and TRBJ1-5, with D maybe TRBD1 (6 bases). Germline values: CDR1 LNHDA, CDR2 SQIVND (reference sequence). V was clipped by 4 bases and J by 2 bases, with 12 bases between them. The CDR3 consists of 15 residues. The CDR3 region has the DNA TGTGCCAGTAGTAACAGGGATTACGGCAATCAGCCCCAGCATTTT. It is translated as CASSNRDYGNQPQHF.

The chain has TRBV20-1 and TRBJ2-7; possibly TRBD1 for D (5 bases). This CDR3 comprises 12 residues. CDR1 is DFQATT, CDR2 SNEGSKA, per germline (reference sequence). The V and J ends lost 5 bases and 3 bases respectively, with 11 bases between them. This CDR3 reads CSAHRSIYEQYF. The CDR3 bases are TGCAGTGCTCACAGGTCCATCTACGAGCAGTACTTC.

The genes are TRBV29-1 and TRBJ2-5; 9 positions match TRBD1. J gave up 3 bases and V 7 bases, and 6 bases lay outside the gene matches. Germline CDR1 is SQVTM and CDR2 is ANQGSEA. This CDR3 contains 13 residues. This CDR3 reads CSAADRGKETQYF. Written as DNA, the CDR3 is TGCAGCGCCGCGGACAGGGGTAAAGAGACCCAGTACTTC. Full variable domain (rest looked up from reference TRBV29-1 and TRBJ2-5): SAVISQKPSRDICQRGTSLTIQCQVDSQVTMMFWYRQQPGQSLTLIATANQGSEATYESGFVIDKFPISRPNLTFSTLTVSNMSPEDSSIYLCSAADRGKETQYFGPGTRLLVL.

The V and J genes are TRBV29-1 and TRBJ1-2; D may be TRBD1 (5 bases). The germline V gene has CDR1 SQVTM and CDR2 ANQGSEA. V dropped 6 bases and J dropped 4 bases, with 12 bases sitting between them. The length of the CDR3 is 12 residues. The CDR3: CSVSTALYGYTF. DNA of the CDR3: TGCAGCGTGTCGACAGCCCTCTATGGCTACACCTTC.

The V call is TRBV29-1, the J call TRBJ1-2; D is perhaps TRBD1 (5 bases). With 7 bases removed from V and 8 bases from J, the gap between germline ends came to 11 bases. The germline gives CDR1 SQVTM, CDR2 ANQGSEA. The CDR3 covers 10 residues. The CDR3 sequence: CSEGTEGYTF. In DNA, the CDR3 is TGCAGCGAGGGGACGGAGGGCTACACCTTC.

The gene calls are TRBV29-1 and TRBJ2-4; tentative D call: TRBD1 (6 bases). This CDR3 comprises 15 residues. V gave up 2 bases and J gave up 7 bases, with 18 bases separating them. CDR1 is SQVTM, CDR2 ANQGSEA, per germline. The CDR3 loop reads CSVESRVVDSNIQYF. The CDR3 DNA follows: TGCAGCGTTGAATCAAGAGTGGTGGACAGCAACATTCAGTACTTC.